Listed below are T cell receptor beta chains from one sample, sequenced in a study of vaccination and CD4 T cells after COVID-19. The antigens of these receptors remain unknown. TCRdb processed the PCR reads anew with MiXCR; each CDR3 protein has one entry. The sample contains thousands of distinct CDR3 sequences, more than 60% of which appear only once. Sequencing used CD4+ T cells from blood, cultured in vitro. The receptors stem from a human donor who had recovered from COVID-19. CDR3s include the opening cysteine and the closing phenylalanine or tryptophan. A D gene is named only where the DNA matches it firmly. Where a row states a size, it is once, few, many or the class of an expanded clone; other rows omit it.

D gene: NA
clone size: NA
J gene: TRBJ1-2
V gene: TRBV7-7
CDR3 DNA: TGTGCTAGCAGCTTAATCACCTCGGACAGATGTCGAATCTATGGCTACACCTTC
CDR3 protein: CASSLITSDRCRIYGYTF

D gene: TRBD2
clone size: few
J gene: TRBJ2-5
V gene: TRBV10-1
CDR3 DNA: TGCGCCAGCAGTTTGGGACTAGCGGGGGGACAACAAGAGACCCAGTACTTC
CDR3 protein: CASSLGLAGGQQETQYF

D gene: NA
clone size: NA
J gene: TRBJ2-5
V gene: TRBV20-1
CDR3 DNA: TGCAGTGCTATGGACTACCTCAACCAGTACTTC
CDR3 protein: CSAMDYLNQYF

D gene: NA
clone size: few
J gene: TRBJ2-4
V gene: TRBV6-1
CDR3 DNA: TGTGCCAGCCTGCAGGGGGGTAATTTAGCCAAAAACATTCAGTACTTC
CDR3 protein: CASLQGGNLAKNIQYF

D gene: NA
clone size: few
J gene: TRBJ1-4
V gene: TRBV15
CDR3 DNA: TGTGCCACCGGAGCTCGGGGTGAAAAACTGTTTTTT
CDR3 protein: CATGARGEKLFF

D gene: TRBD2
clone size: NA
J gene: TRBJ2-1
V gene: TRBV4-1
CDR3 DNA: TGCGCCAGCAGCCAAGGACTAGCGGGACAGTTCTTC
CDR3 protein: CASSQGLAGQFF

D gene: NA
clone size: NA
J gene: TRBJ1-1
V gene: TRBV7-9
CDR3 DNA: TGTGCCAGCAGCAAGGGGGGGGGCTTCACTGAAGCTTTCTTT
CDR3 protein: CASSKGGGFTEAFF

D gene: NA
clone size: NA
J gene: TRBJ1-5
V gene: TRBV6-2/TRBV6-3
CDR3 DNA: TGTGCCAGCAGCCAAGGACCCGGAGGCAATCAGCCCCAGCATTTT
CDR3 protein: CASSQGPGGNQPQHF

D gene: TRBD2
clone size: NA
J gene: TRBJ2-7
V gene: TRBV24-1
CDR3 DNA: TGTGCCACCAGGGGGGGGGGAGTACCCTACGAGCAGTACTTC
CDR3 protein: CATRGGGVPYEQYF

D gene: TRBD1
clone size: few
J gene: TRBJ1-6
V gene: TRBV20-1
CDR3 DNA: TGCAGTGCCCGGGACAGGGGCTCTGAATCGAGGAATTCACCCCTCCACTTT
CDR3 protein: CSARDRGSESRNSPLHF

D gene: TRBD1
clone size: NA
J gene: TRBJ2-7
V gene: TRBV7-2
CDR3 DNA: TGTGCCAGCAGCAGGTCGACAGGGGTGGAGGGGTACGAGCAGTACTTC
CDR3 protein: CASSRSTGVEGYEQYF

D gene: NA
clone size: NA
J gene: TRBJ1-1
V gene: TRBV7-8
CDR3 DNA: TGTGCCAGCAGACGCTACTCGAACACTGAAGCTTTCTTT
CDR3 protein: CASRRYSNTEAFF

D gene: TRBD2
clone size: few
J gene: TRBJ2-1
V gene: TRBV7-2
CDR3 DNA: TGTGCCAGCAGCATTAGCGGGGGGAACTACAATGAGCAGTTCTTC
CDR3 protein: CASSISGGNYNEQFF

D gene: TRBD1
clone size: few
J gene: TRBJ1-2
V gene: TRBV25-1
CDR3 DNA: TGTGCCAGCTATGCAGGGGGCACGTCTAACTATGGCTACACCTTC
CDR3 protein: CASYAGGTSNYGYTF

D gene: NA
clone size: few
J gene: TRBJ1-4
V gene: TRBV7-9
CDR3 DNA: TGTGCCAGCAGCTTACGGGTGACAGAGGATGAAAAACTGTTTTTT
CDR3 protein: CASSLRVTEDEKLFF

D gene: TRBD1
clone size: medium-sized
J gene: TRBJ2-5
V gene: TRBV7-6
CDR3 DNA: TGTGCCAGCAGCTCCCGAAAGCCGGGACAGGGAGGAGAGACCCAGTACTTC
CDR3 protein: CASSSRKPGQGGETQYF

D gene: TRBD2
clone size: medium-sized
J gene: TRBJ2-7
V gene: TRBV6-1
CDR3 DNA: TGTGCCAGCAGCGGACTAGCGGGGACCACCCCCTACGAGCAGTACTTC
CDR3 protein: CASSGLAGTTPYEQYF

D gene: NA
clone size: NA
J gene: TRBJ1-1
V gene: TRBV6-5
CDR3 DNA: TGTGCCAGCAGTTACTCGGAGGCAGGGTGGGCTGCAGCTTTCTTT
CDR3 protein: CASSYSEAGWAAAFF

D gene: NA
clone size: NA
J gene: TRBJ1-1
V gene: TRBV20-1
CDR3 DNA: TGCAGTGCTAGACCTCCGGCAGGGGTGAACACTGAAGCTTTCTTT
CDR3 protein: CSARPPAGVNTEAFF

D gene: NA
clone size: NA
J gene: TRBJ2-3
V gene: TRBV15
CDR3 DNA: TGTGCCACCAGCAGAGAAGGGGCGACTAGTGAAACGCAGTATTTT
CDR3 protein: CATSREGATSETQYF

D gene: NA
clone size: NA
J gene: TRBJ2-2
V gene: TRBV7-3
CDR3 DNA: TGTGCCAGCAGCTCAAGCGGGAACAGGGCAGTAGCCGGGGAGCTGTTTTTT
CDR3 protein: CASSSSGNRAVAGELFF

D gene: NA
clone size: NA
J gene: TRBJ1-5
V gene: TRBV12-3/TRBV12-4
CDR3 DNA: TGTGCCAGCAGGGGCCGGCCCAATCAGCCCCAGCATTTT
CDR3 protein: CASRGRPNQPQHF

D gene: NA
clone size: NA
J gene: TRBJ2-2
V gene: TRBV20-1
CDR3 DNA: TGCAGTGCTAGAGATAGGGCGTGGGGGCGGTCCGGGGAGCTGTTTTTT
CDR3 protein: CSARDRAWGRSGELFF